A selection of T cell receptor beta chains follows, all from one sample in a study of blood T cell repertoires in COVID-19. Sequencing used immunoSEQ multiplex PCR; TCRdb keeps in-frame clones, though not all of them. The sample has some 200,000 clones, roughly 82% seen once; the top ten hold over 9.5%. Specimen: PBMCs or T cells enriched from blood (not recorded which). The receptors originated from a man in his forties or fifties who had recovered from COVID-19. The CDR3 runs from the conserved cysteine through the conserved F or W. Fields, in order: D gene, V gene, clone size, J gene, CDR3 protein, CDR3 DNA. The D gene is left open where the match is weak. Some rows mark clone size as missing; the rest say once, few, many or name a class of expanded clone.

>TRBD1|TRBV9|.|TRBJ1-2
CASSVTGVYGYTF
TGTGCCAGCAGCGTCACAGGGGTCTATGGCTACACCTTC
>.|TRBV3-1/TRBV3-2|once|TRBJ1-2
CASSQEGDRLGNYGYTF
TGTGCCAGCAGCCAAGAAGGAGACAGGTTAGGCAACTATGGCTACACCTTC
>TRBD2|TRBV5-1|.|TRBJ2-3
CASSLPRTSGASSTDTQYF
TGCGCCAGCAGCTTGCCACGAACTAGCGGGGCCTCTAGCACAGATACGCAGTATTTT
>.|TRBV2|.|TRBJ1-2
CASSEIQYGYTF
TGTGCCAGCAGTGAAATCCAGTATGGCTACACCTTC
>.|TRBV6-2/TRBV6-3|.|TRBJ2-5
CASSYISDQETQYF
TGTGCCAGCAGTTACATAAGCGACCAAGAGACCCAGTACTTC
>TRBD1|TRBV6-5|.|TRBJ1-1
CASSYGTVGTEAFF
TGTGCCAGCAGTTACGGGACAGTTGGGACTGAAGCTTTCTTT
>.|TRBV18|.|TRBJ2-4
CASSPRDILRGNIQYF
TGTGCCAGCTCACCTCGGGACATTCTAAGAGGAAACATTCAGTACTTC
>.|TRBV28|.|TRBJ2-4
CASRQGSKNIQYF
TGTGCCAGCAGGCAGGGTTCCAAAAACATTCAGTACTTC
>TRBD1|TRBV24-1|few|TRBJ1-2
CATSDLSTGGIYGYTF
TGTGCCACCAGTGATTTGAGCACAGGGGGTATCTATGGCTACACCTTC
>.|TRBV28|.|TRBJ2-7
CASSSGQTLYEQYF
TGTGCCAGCAGCTCCGGACAGACGCTCTACGAGCAGTACTTC
>.|TRBV7-2|.|TRBJ1-2
CASSLNRDINYGYTF
TGTGCCAGCAGCTTAAATCGCGACATCAACTATGGCTACACCTTC
>TRBD1|TRBV7-2|.|TRBJ1-6
CASSARDRGISPLHF
TGTGCCAGCAGCGCCCGGGACAGGGGTATTTCACCCCTCCACTTT
>.|TRBV2|.|TRBJ1-6
CASISEGGANSPLHF
TGTGCCAGCATTTCTGAAGGGGGAGCGAATTCACCCCTCCACTTT
>TRBD1|TRBV19|.|TRBJ1-2
CASSMRRTGGYGYTF
TGTGCCAGTAGTATGCGGAGGACAGGGGGGTATGGCTACACCTTC
>.|TRBV3-1/TRBV3-2|.|TRBJ1-2
CASSQGAGNLNYGYTF
TGTGCCAGCAGCCAAGGGGCAGGAAACCTAAACTATGGCTACACCTTC
>TRBD1|TRBV5-5|once|TRBJ2-3
CASRFQGATDTQYF
TGTGCCAGCAGGTTCCAGGGGGCAACAGATACGCAGTATTTT
>.|TRBV30|.|TRBJ2-3
CAWSPGLAITDTQYF
TGTGCCTGGAGTCCGGGACTGGCGATTACAGATACGCAGTATTTT
>.|TRBV28|.|TRBJ1-3
CASRLGGRGNTIYF
TGTGCCAGCAGGTTGGGGGGGCGGGGAAACACCATATATTTT
>.|TRBV6-5|.|TRBJ1-1
CASSATGGGTEAFF
TGTGCCAGCAGCGCGACCGGGGGAGGGACTGAAGCTTTCTTT
>.|TRBV3-1/TRBV3-2|.|TRBJ2-5
CASSRPQAPETQYF
TGTGCCAGCAGCCGCCCACAGGCACCAGAGACCCAGTACTTC
>.|TRBV29-1|.|TRBJ2-1
CSGGDGSNEQFF
TGCAGCGGTGGAGACGGTTCCAATGAGCAGTTCTTC
>.|TRBV5-1|.|TRBJ2-1
CASSQPSAPNNEQFF
TGCGCCAGCAGCCAGCCTAGCGCTCCGAACAATGAGCAGTTCTTC
>.|TRBV7-2|.|TRBJ1-3
CASSLSPQGIGNTIYF
TGTGCCAGCAGCTTATCCCCACAGGGAATAGGAAACACCATATATTTT
>.|TRBV18|.|TRBJ1-2
CASSPVSGEGYGYTF
TGTGCCAGCTCCCCTGTATCAGGGGAAGGCTATGGCTACACCTTC
>.|TRBV5-1|once|TRBJ1-2
CASSLDPGRGIHGYTF
TGCGCCAGCAGCTTGGACCCGGGCAGGGGAATACATGGCTACACCTTC
>TRBD2|TRBV3-1/TRBV3-2|.|TRBJ2-1
CASSGRGLADNEQFF
TGTGCCAGCAGCGGCCGGGGACTAGCAGACAATGAGCAGTTCTTC
>TRBD1|TRBV11-2|.|TRBJ1-1
CASSWKGQGNTEAFF
TGTGCCAGCAGCTGGAAAGGACAGGGGAACACTGAAGCTTTCTTT
>.|TRBV5-1|.|TRBJ1-6
CASYDSYNSPLHF
TGCGCCAGCTACGACAGCTATAATTCACCCCTCCACTTT
>.|TRBV15|.|TRBJ1-1
CATSPLGQTEAFF
TGTGCCACCAGTCCCTTAGGACAGACTGAAGCTTTCTTT
>.|TRBV19|.|TRBJ1-2
CASSISRGADYGYTF
TGTGCCAGTAGTATCAGTCGGGGGGCCGACTATGGCTACACCTTC
>TRBD2|TRBV6-5|.|TRBJ2-7
CASSYSTGRGEQYF
TGTGCCAGCAGTTACTCGACCGGGCGGGGGGAGCAGTACTTC
>.|TRBV10-3|.|TRBJ1-1
CAISLTGNTEAFF
TGTGCCATCAGTCTGACGGGGAACACTGAAGCTTTCTTT
>.|TRBV7-8|.|TRBJ1-2
CASSLAQGIDGYTF
TGTGCCAGCAGCTTAGCACAGGGAATTGATGGCTACACCTTC
>.|TRBV15|.|TRBJ2-2
CATSRDTVVTGELFF
TGTGCCACCAGCAGAGATACAGTCGTCACCGGGGAGCTGTTTTTT
>.|TRBV7-2|.|TRBJ1-5
CASSLGQLNQPQHF
TGTGCCAGCAGCCTAGGACAGCTGAATCAGCCCCAGCATTTT
>.|TRBV28|.|TRBJ1-1
CASSWGQGTEAFF
TGTGCCAGCAGTTGGGGGCAAGGGACTGAAGCTTTCTTT
>.|TRBV5-1|.|TRBJ2-1
CASSLVLASSYNEQFF
TGCGCCAGCAGCTTGGTTCTAGCTAGCTCCTACAATGAGCAGTTCTTC
>TRBD1|TRBV5-1|.|TRBJ1-1
CASSFPDRATEAFF
TGCGCCAGCAGCTTCCCTGACAGGGCAACTGAAGCTTTCTTT
>TRBD1|TRBV2|few|TRBJ1-2
CASKVRDRRPYGYTF
TGTGCCAGCAAGGTGAGGGACAGGAGGCCCTATGGCTACACCTTC
>TRBD2|TRBV19|.|TRBJ2-1
CASSVGLAGPQFF
TGTGCCAGTAGTGTCGGACTAGCGGGACCGCAGTTCTTC
>.|TRBV5-6|.|TRBJ1-5
CASSFGLQPQHF
TGTGCCAGCAGCTTTGGACTTCAGCCCCAGCATTTT
>.|TRBV7-9|.|TRBJ1-3
CASSLGLADSGNTIYF
TGTGCCAGCAGCTTAGGGCTTGCAGACTCTGGAAACACCATATATTTT
>TRBD1|TRBV20-1|once|TRBJ1-2
CSASSPGQESYGYTF
TGCAGTGCTAGTTCCCCGGGACAGGAATCCTATGGCTACACCTTC
>.|TRBV7-3|.|TRBJ2-4
CASSLGGLENIQYF
TGTGCCAGCAGCTTAGGCGGTTTGGAAAACATTCAGTACTTC
>.|TRBV2|.|TRBJ2-1
CASGPRNNEQFF
TGTGCCAGCGGGCCCCGAAACAATGAGCAGTTCTTC
>.|TRBV30|.|TRBJ1-1
CAWSTGWGTEAFF
TGTGCCTGGAGTACAGGCTGGGGCACTGAAGCTTTCTTT
>TRBD1|TRBV7-9|few|TRBJ1-2
CASSLQGAGYTF
TGTGCCAGCAGTTTACAGGGGGCTGGCTACACCTTC
>TRBD1|TRBV10-1|.|TRBJ2-1
CASSELGQAMDEQFF
TGCGCCAGCAGTGAGCTGGGACAGGCCATGGATGAGCAGTTCTTC
>.|TRBV7-8|few|TRBJ2-7
CASSYREGSQVQYF
TGTGCCAGCAGCTACAGGGAAGGGAGTCAGGTGCAGTACTTC
>.|TRBV27|.|TRBJ1-5
CASSSQGGYQPQHF
TGTGCCAGCAGTTCCCAGGGCGGTTATCAGCCCCAGCATTTT
>.|TRBV5-1|.|TRBJ1-2
CASSLMGASDYGYTF
TGCGCCAGCAGCTTGATGGGGGCGAGTGACTATGGCTACACCTTC
>.|TRBV7-8|.|TRBJ2-7
CASSLRLYEQYF
TGTGCCAGCAGCCTTAGACTCTACGAGCAGTACTTC
>.|TRBV6-6|.|TRBJ1-1
CASSYSSVTEAFF
TGTGCCAGCAGTTACTCGTCAGTCACTGAAGCTTTCTTT
>TRBD1|TRBV19|once|TRBJ1-5
CASMGTVTQPQHF
TGTGCCAGTATGGGGACAGTGACTCAGCCCCAGCATTTT
>TRBD1|TRBV29-1|.|TRBJ1-3
CSVGDRGGNTIYF
TGCAGCGTCGGCGACAGGGGTGGAAACACCATATATTTT